What follows are 3 T cell receptor beta chains derived from one specimen sequenced in a study of blood T cell repertoires in COVID-19. TCRdb's copy holds only in-frame clones and misses some; the assay was immunoSEQ multiplex PCR. The table shows 150,000 or so clones, with around 82% occurring only once. The specimen was peripheral blood. These receptors were obtained from a human donor with acute or convalescent COVID-19. The donor label of this sample is uncertain.

This chain joins TRBV5-1 and TRBJ1-2; 10 nucleotides align to TRBD1. The V and J ends lost 5 bases and 7 bases, in that order; junction bases with no gene match: 8. This CDR3 has 14 residues. Looked up from germline, CDR1 is SGHRS and CDR2 is YFSETQ. As DNA, the CDR3 is TGCGCCAGCAGTCCAGACAGGGGGCTTGGTGGCTACACCTTC. Its translation: CASSPDRGLGGYTF.

The chain uses TRBV7-2 and TRBJ2-6; 7 bases align to TRBD2. Per the germline V gene, CDR1 is SGHTA and CDR2 is FQGNSA. The CDR3 extends over 18 amino acids. With V trimmed by 0 bases and J by 0 bases, 5 bases remained unmatched. CDR3 in amino acids: CASSLAAAGVSGANVLTF. The CDR3 nucleotides are TGTGCCAGCAGCTTAGCTGCGGCGGGGGTCTCTGGGGCCAACGTCCTGACTTTC.

The rearrangement joins TRBV7-2 to TRBJ2-5; perhaps TRBD2 as D (6 bases). CDR1 is SGHTA, CDR2 FQGNSA, per germline. This CDR3 is built from 15 residues. Trimming took off 1 base at V and 6 bases at J, with 15 bases between the two ends. CDR3 protein: CASSLVRDSRQTQYF. DNA of the CDR3: TGTGCCAGCAGCTTAGTGAGGGACTCCCGGCAGACCCAGTACTTC.